The 13 T cell receptor beta chains presented below share a single source sample, sequenced in a study of T cells in Graves' hyperthyroidism and ophthalmopathy. RNA transcripts were the template for amplifying TCR beta CDR3 regions. In the first-round RT-PCR of the TCR CDR3, the HTBI primer set was used. TCRdb redid the calling of the multiplex PCR reads with MiXCR, one entry per CDR3 protein. The repertoire holds around 350,000 distinct CDR3 sequences, with 20% to 30% as singletons. The sample consisted of blood. The source of these receptors is a middle-aged man with Graves' hyperthyroidism.

J is TRBJ2-7 and V is TRBV30; TRBD2 is a possible D gene (8 bases). CDR3 length equals 14 residues. V lost 4 bases to trimming and J lost 8 bases, with 21 bases between them. Germline lookup yields CDR1 GTSNPN and CDR2 SVGIG (reference sequence). The CDR3 sequence is CAWTRTGAGGQQYF. The CDR3 coding sequence is TGTGCCTGGACTCGGACAGGCGCGGGAGGACAGCAGTACTTC.

This clonotype was found many times. The chain links TRBV2 to TRBJ1-1; possible D gene TRBD1, 5 bases. Germline CDR1 reads SNHLY; CDR2 reads FYNNEI. Trimming left V 6 bases short and J 11 bases short, with 13 bases between. The CDR3 consists of 11 residues. The chain's CDR3 is CASRRGAEAFF. Written as DNA, the CDR3 is TGTGCCAGCAGGAGGGGCGCCGAGGCTTTCTTT.

This clonotype appeared a few times. CDR3 nucleotide sequence: TGTGCCACCAGTGTCCCAGGGGGCAATGAGCAGTTCTTC. Protein product: CATSVPGGNEQFF. The J gene is TRBJ2-1, the V gene TRBV24-1; 7 bases line up with TRBD1. The CDR3 runs to 13 residues. The germline V gene has CDR1 KGHDR and CDR2 SFDVKD. With V trimmed by 5 bases and J by 6 bases, 3 bases remained unmatched.

This clonotype was picked up many times. This chain uses TRBV7-2 with TRBJ2-1; 10 bases align to TRBD2. Germline CDR1 is SGHTA and CDR2 is FQGNSA. Trimming removed 4 bases from V and 1 base from J; junction bases left unmatched: 4. The CDR3 loop spans 16 amino acids. CDR3 in DNA: TGTGCCAGCAGCTCAATAGCGGGAGGTTCCTACAATGAGCAGTTCTTC. Translation: CASSSIAGGSYNEQFF.

The chain recombines TRBV29-1 with TRBJ1-1; 8 nucleotides align to TRBD1. The CDR3 is made up of 11 amino acids. Trimming at V came to 7 bases and at J to 7 bases, leaving 5 bases not matched to a gene. Germline-derived CDR1 and CDR2 are SQVTM and ANQGSEA. Here the CDR3 DNA reads TGCAGCGGAGACAGGGGAAGTGAAGCTTTCTTT. Amino acid sequence: CSGDRGSEAFF.

V usage is TRBV24-1 and J usage is TRBJ2-1; tentative D call: TRBD2 (5 bases). The CDR3 extends over 19 amino acids. V lost 0 bases and J lost 5, with 22 bases in between. The germline CDR1 and CDR2 sequences are KGHDR and SFDVKD. CDR3 DNA sequence: TGTGCCACCAGTGATTTGGTATTTTTGGTCGGGGATATACACAATGAGCAGTTCTTC. Its protein is CATSDLVFLVGDIHNEQFF.

V gene TRBV12-3 or TRBV12-4 combines with J gene TRBJ2-5; 11 bases fit TRBD2. V gave up 5 bases and J gave up 13 bases; unmatched junction bases: 12. This CDR3 is built from 14 residues. The CDR3 here is CASSKTGTSGGWYF. Here the CDR3 DNA reads TGTGCCAGCAGTAAAACCGGGACTAGCGGTGGATGGTACTTC.

This chain connects TRBV5-6 to TRBJ2-2; D remains ambiguous. The V end lost 0 bases, the J end lost 4 bases, and 7 bases lay between the germline ends. CDR3 length: 14 amino acids. Germline assignment: CDR1 SGHDT and CDR2 YYEEEE. This CDR3 reads CASSLELGTGELFF. As DNA, the CDR3 is TGTGCCAGCAGCTTGGAGTTAGGCACCGGGGAGCTGTTTTTT.

The chain links TRBV6-1 to TRBJ2-4, with a weak D call TRBD1 (5 bases). The germline CDR1 and CDR2 sequences are MNHNS and SASEGT. CDR3 length equals 13 residues. V was pared by 4 bases and J by 5 bases, with 9 bases between. This CDR3 is CASSAETENIQYF. The CDR3 DNA is TGTGCCAGCAGTGCCGAGACAGAAAACATTCAGTACTTC.

This clonotype was observed a handful of times. One end of the junction fails to match germline, which may point to a read error. The DNA of the CDR3 is TGCGCCAGCAGCCAACAGGGAAACGAGCAGTACTTC. The encoded protein is CASSQQGNEQYF. This chain joins TRBV7-2 and TRBJ2-7; D might be TRBD1 (6 bases). The CDR3 has 12 amino acids. Germline-derived CDR1 and CDR2 are SGHTA and FQGNSA.

Details on this clonotype: This may arise from a read error, as a much more abundant clone is one base away. The CDR3 sequence: CASSLVGLNQPQHF. Written as DNA, the CDR3 is TGTGCCAGTAGTCTAGTGGGCCTCAATCAGCCCCAGCATTTT. The chain is built from TRBV19 and TRBJ1-5, with D hard to call. Trimming cost V 5 bases and J 3 bases, with 11 bases left between them. CDR3 length: 14 residues. From germline, CDR1 is LNHDA and CDR2 SQIVND (reference sequence).

The genes are TRBV5-1 and TRBJ2-7; the D is unclear. Per germline, CDR1 SGHRS and CDR2 YFSETQ. The CDR3 covers 12 residues. V dropped 0 bases and J dropped 8 bases, with 9 bases sitting between them. The CDR3 region has the DNA TGCGCCAGCAGCTTGGATGCCGGTAAGCAGTACTTC. It encodes CASSLDAGKQYF.

This clonotype came up many times. This chain connects TRBV5-1 to TRBJ1-1; TRBD1 might be the D (6 bases). CDR3 length: 13 amino acids. V gave up 3 bases and J gave up 4 bases, with 10 bases separating them. The germline V gene has CDR1 SGHRS and CDR2 YFSETQ. CDR3 protein: CASSSTDSTEAFF. Here the CDR3 DNA reads TGCGCCAGCAGCTCTACGGACAGCACTGAAGCTTTCTTT.